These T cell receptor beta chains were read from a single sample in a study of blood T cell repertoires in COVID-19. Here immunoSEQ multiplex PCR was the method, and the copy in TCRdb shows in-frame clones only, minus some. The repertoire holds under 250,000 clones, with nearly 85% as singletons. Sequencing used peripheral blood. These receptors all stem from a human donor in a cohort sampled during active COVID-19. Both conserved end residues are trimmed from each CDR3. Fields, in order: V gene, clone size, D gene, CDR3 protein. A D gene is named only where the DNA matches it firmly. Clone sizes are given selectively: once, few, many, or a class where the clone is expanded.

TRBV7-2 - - ASSLGRSQYNEQF
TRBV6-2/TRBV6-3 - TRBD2 ASSPSGTGPKRQF
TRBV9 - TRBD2 ASSSGGGGAYEQY
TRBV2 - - ASRLEGDKKLF
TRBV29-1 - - SVGATTNEKLF
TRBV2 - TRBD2 ASSVGSGGISTDTQY
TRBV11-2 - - ASSLGVLGGPAKNIQY
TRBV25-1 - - ASSAGAETQY
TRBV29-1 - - SVESVVTSTDTQY
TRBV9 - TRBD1 ASSVAGDSREKLF
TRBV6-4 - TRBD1 ASSPDRVSNTEAF
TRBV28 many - ASSPTSTDTQY
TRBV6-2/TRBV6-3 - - ASSSGWGTGTRNTEAF
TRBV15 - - ATSRDPTRRDEQF
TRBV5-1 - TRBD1 ASRGTGMTGELF
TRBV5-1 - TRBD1 ASSIGTALYNEQF
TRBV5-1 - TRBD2 ASSLELAGGLSSYEQY
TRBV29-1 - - SDDRNYGYT
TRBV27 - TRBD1 ASSSGGANTEQF
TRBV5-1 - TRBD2 ASSSSGGAETQY
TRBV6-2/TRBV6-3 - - ASSYGQLNQPQH
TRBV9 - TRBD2 ASSVTSGAYNEQF
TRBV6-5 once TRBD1 ASTVTGTGSYEQY
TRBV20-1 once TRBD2 SGSGNEQF
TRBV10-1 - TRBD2 ASSESLADDTQY
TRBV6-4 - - ASGTGNSDEQF
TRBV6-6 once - ASRPGQQLTYEQY
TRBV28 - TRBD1 ASSPGQGATNQPQH
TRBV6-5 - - ASSYLQDNEQF
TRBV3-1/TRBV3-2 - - ASSQDGRNYGYT
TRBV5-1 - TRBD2 ASGGTSGTYNEQF
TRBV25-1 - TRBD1 ASSADRAGANVLT
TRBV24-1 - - ATSDPSAGTPLNEQF
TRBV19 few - ASSDRLKDTQY
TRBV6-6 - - ASRGVPINQPQH
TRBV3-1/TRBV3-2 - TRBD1 ASSQRTGGGEKLF
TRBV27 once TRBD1 ASSLGDRYNEQF
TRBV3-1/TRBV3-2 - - ASSLSTGELF
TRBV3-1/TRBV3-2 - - ASSRLGEKLF
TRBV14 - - ASSQVSATDTQY
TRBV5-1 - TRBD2 ASSLALFGGSFTGELF
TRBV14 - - ASSQEHLSGNTIY
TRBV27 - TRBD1 ASRWDRAGELF
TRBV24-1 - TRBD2 ATSATPMGGGYEQY
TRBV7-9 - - ASSFTGKAEAF
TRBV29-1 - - SVGRAAF
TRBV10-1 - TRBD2 ASSESRGGGPDTQY
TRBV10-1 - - ASQGDNEQF
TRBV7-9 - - ASIRADTQY
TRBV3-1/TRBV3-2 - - ASSQGPGFNEKLF
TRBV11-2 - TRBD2 ASSLGGSSHNEQF
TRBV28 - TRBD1 ASSPTDRGFYGYT
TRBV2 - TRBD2 ASNPQGGLAGGGEQF
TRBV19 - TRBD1 ASSIGTVGPEQY
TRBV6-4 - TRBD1 ASSRTGEGTGELF